This T cell receptor beta chain stems from a study of control samples from healthy donors and cancer patients (TCRdb year 2020). Receptor libraries were prepared by the immunoSEQ multiplex PCR assay. TCRdb mirrors the immuneACCESS table, restricted to in-frame sequences. Some clones are absent from its copies; in checked studies, under half trace to an unresolved V gene, and the reason for the others is unknown. The sample contains tens of thousands of clones, roughly nine tenths of them found a single time. Together, the top ten hold less than 8.5% of the sample. As concerns this clone: The antigen it binds to is not known. No base qualities exist here, and no much larger clone lies one base off it.

Between the V and J ends, shortened by 4 bases and 2 bases respectively, the junction contains 13 bases. The germline V gene provides CDR1 SGHTS and CDR2 YDEGEE. Taken from cysteine to phenylalanine, the CDR3 has 15 residues. Just the 45-base CDR3 DNA is kept, in frame starting at base 1. Input material: blood. The TCR sequence derives from an older woman in good health. The rearranged segments are TRBV5-8 and TRBJ1-3; the D gene cannot be named for sure. The encoded CDR3 is CASSLGPGAGNTIYF. The bases read TGTGCCAGCAGCCTTGGGCCCGGCGCTGGAAACACCATATATTTT.